This T cell receptor (beta chain) was sequenced in a study of blood T cell repertoires in COVID-19. As for the study in general: Acute and convalescent COVID-19 samples came from the United States, Italy and Spain. The cDNA or gDNA used as material had been derived from T cells, B-cell-depleted T cells, or PBMCs.

Original processing notes: The authors estimated nucleated cell counts from reference gene primer amplification. Assay used: immunoSEQ multiplex PCR; TCRdb lists only in-frame clones, some missing. V, J and clone size are those of that table, while D and trimming were read from the DNA. The repertoire holds a few hundred thousand clones, around 89% seen once, with around 1.3% in the top ten. Grouping used clinical history reported by participants in a survey and questionnaire. Trimming cost V 6 bases and J 2 bases; bases outside gene matches: 12. The CDR3 is 17 amino acids. Germline V gives CDR1 MDHEN, CDR2 SYDVKM.

V and J are TRBV28 and TRBJ1-5; TRBD1 matches 8 bases. This receptor was taken from a woman between 35 and 50 years old with acute COVID-19. The sequenced sample consisted of PBMCs or T cells enriched from blood (not recorded which). CDR3 sequence reads: CASRRTGYDGGNQPQHF. CDR3 DNA sequence: TGTGCCAGCAGACGGACAGGGTATGATGGGGGCAATCAGCCCCAGCATTTT.